The source of this T cell receptor (beta chain) is a study of CD8+ T cells in alopecia areata. Germline lookup yields CDR1 SGDLS and CDR2 YYNGEE. The CDR3 is 12 residues long. Deletions cut 3 bases from V and 7 bases from J, with 9 bases between. This clone was detected only a few times. RNA extraction and reverse transcription yielded cDNA as sequencing template. Measured with immunoSEQ multiplex PCR; TCRdb has only the in-frame clones, and not every one. The sample has 90,000 to 100,000 clones, about 45% seen once; the top ten hold almost 0.8%. The chain couples TRBV9 to TRBJ2-3; D may be TRBD1 (5 bases). The material sequenced was CD4+ T cells sorted from blood. The origin of this receptor is a human donor with alopecia areata. The CDR3 region has the DNA TGTGCCAGCAGCGGTCAGGGCAATACGCAGTATTTT. Translating it yields CASSGQGNTQYF.